This T cell receptor beta chain originates from a study of T cell responses to AZD1222 COVID-19 vaccine. Profiling relied on immunoSEQ multiplex PCR, and the TCRdb table lists in-frame clones only, not all of them. The sample lists 75,000 to 100,000 clones; nearly 90% were seen once. Broader study findings: Clonal diversity may have been underestimated, and the donors were mostly white British, with more females than males. Spike-specific TCR breadth and depth both grew after two AZD1222 doses. Sampled repertoires all dated from after the peak T cell response.

Deletions cut 1 base from V and 6 bases from J, with 13 bases between. Germline CDR1 and CDR2: SGHTA and FQGNSA. There are 15 residues in the CDR3. This clone was observed a single time. What it recognizes is unknown. The TCR sequence derives from an adult in good health. The rearrangement joins TRBV7-2 to TRBJ1-5, with no clear D. Specimen: peripheral blood, collected on day 0 of AZD1222 vaccination. CDR3 region: CASSLGPQLIQPQHF. As DNA, the CDR3 is TGTGCCAGCAGCTTAGGTCCCCAGTTAATTCAGCCCCAGCATTTT.